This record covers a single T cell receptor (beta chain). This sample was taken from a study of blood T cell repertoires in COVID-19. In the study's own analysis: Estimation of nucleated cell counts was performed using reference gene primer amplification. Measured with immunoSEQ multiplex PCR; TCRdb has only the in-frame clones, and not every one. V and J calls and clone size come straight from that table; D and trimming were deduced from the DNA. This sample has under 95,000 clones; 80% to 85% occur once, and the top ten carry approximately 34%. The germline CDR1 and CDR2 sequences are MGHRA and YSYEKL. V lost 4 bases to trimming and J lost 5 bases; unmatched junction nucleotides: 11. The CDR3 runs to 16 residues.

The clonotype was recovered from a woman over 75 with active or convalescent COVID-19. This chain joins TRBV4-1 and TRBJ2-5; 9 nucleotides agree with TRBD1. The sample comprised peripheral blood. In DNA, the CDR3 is TGCGCCAGCAGCCGAGAACCGGGACAGGGAACGGAGACCCAGTACTTC. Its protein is CASSREPGQGTETQYF.